One sample yielded the 24 T cell receptor beta chains listed below, sequenced in a study of identical twins. TCRdb re-analysed the 5' RACE reads in MiXCR, keeping a single row per CDR3 protein. The data contain about 690,000 distinct CDR3 sequences, over 5% of them singletons. Sequences were obtained from naive T cells sorted from blood. These receptor sequences come from a man between 18 and 29 years old in good health.

This clonotype was recorded at least ten times. The CDR3 sequence: CAIRQGTSYEQYF. CDR3 DNA sequence: TGTGCCATCAGACAAGGGACTTCATACGAGCAGTACTTC. This sequence joins TRBV10-3 and TRBJ2-7, with D maybe TRBD2 (6 bases). The germline V and J ends were trimmed by 6 bases and 4 bases, with 13 bases remaining between them. The CDR3 runs to 13 residues. Germline V CDR1 and CDR2: ENHRY, SYGVKD.

The chain links TRBV4-2 to TRBJ1-4; D gene unclear. Germline V CDR1 and CDR2: LGHNA, YNFKEQ. The CDR3 runs to 13 residues. V was clipped by 8 bases and J by 8 bases, with 15 bases between them. CDR3: CASRAQGGEKLFF. CDR3 sequence (DNA): TGTGCCAGCCGAGCCCAAGGCGGGGAAAAACTGTTTTTT.

The genes are TRBV13 and TRBJ1-6; D is possibly TRBD1 (5 bases). Per germline, CDR1 PRHDT and CDR2 FYEKMQ (reference sequence). The CDR3 runs to 14 residues. V shed 5 bases and J shed 10 bases, with 15 bases lying between them. The CDR3 is CASSAGRRGSPLHF. The CDR3, as DNA: TGTGCCAGCAGCGCGGGACGGCGGGGATCACCCCTCCACTTT.

The chain couples TRBV12-3 or TRBV12-4 to TRBJ1-2; no clear D gene. Trimming cost V 8 bases and J 10 bases, with 11 bases left between them. The CDR3 has 10 residues. The CDR3 sequence: CASRSVAYTF. CDR3 coding DNA: TGTGCCAGCCGGTCAGTTGCCTACACCTTC.

In this sample, this clonotype turned up many times. This chain joins TRBV4-1 and TRBJ2-2; D may be TRBD1 (5 bases). CDR1 and CDR2 (germline): MGHRA, YSYEKL. The CDR3 covers 19 residues. The ends were cut back, 5 bases at V and 1 base at J, with 23 bases in the middle. The CDR3 loop is CASSFPSRRAWRNTGELFF. As DNA, the CDR3 is TGCGCCAGCAGCTTCCCGAGTCGCAGGGCTTGGAGGAACACCGGGGAGCTGTTTTTT.

At least ten counts were recorded for this clonotype. V usage is TRBV12-3 or TRBV12-4 and J usage is TRBJ2-1, with D possibly called TRBD1 or TRBD2 (6 bases each). The CDR3 spans 15 residues. Between the trimmed V and J ends, which lost 2 bases and 4 bases, there was a span of 12 bases. The CDR3 region has the DNA TGTGCCAGCAGTTTACGGGGGCTGACATACAATGAGCAGTTCTTC. Its translation is CASSLRGLTYNEQFF.

This clonotype was seen repeatedly, ten times or more. The V call is TRBV5-6, the J call TRBJ2-1; D gene unclear. The germline V and J ends were trimmed by 1 base and 8 bases, with 10 bases remaining between them. Per the germline V gene, CDR1 is SGHDT and CDR2 is YYEEEE. The CDR3 spans 13 residues. CDR3 DNA: TGTGCCAGCAGCTTGATTGCGCTACATGAGCAGTTCTTC. It codes for CASSLIALHEQFF.

The chain is built from TRBV11-2 and TRBJ2-1; a weak D match, TRBD2 (5 bases). The ends were cut back, 0 bases at V and 10 bases at J, with 31 bases in the middle. CDR3 length: 20 amino acids. Germline V gene lookup returns CDR1 SGHAT and CDR2 FQNNGV. The CDR3 sequence: CASSLEGFGRPGLSQWEQFF. The CDR3 nucleotides read TGTGCCAGCAGCTTAGAGGGCTTTGGCAGACCAGGACTCTCCCAATGGGAGCAGTTCTTC.

This clonotype occurred many times. The V and J genes are TRBV2 and TRBJ2-1; TRBD1 might be the D (5 bases). CDR1 SNHLY and CDR2 FYNNEI come from the germline V gene. The CDR3 totals 14 residues. V was cut by 3 bases and J by 3 bases, with 9 bases left in between. The DNA for the CDR3 is TGTGCCAGCAGTGAGGACACTCTCTACAATGAGCAGTTCTTC. As protein: CASSEDTLYNEQFF.

In this sample, this clonotype turned up many times. The rearrangement uses TRBV12-3 or TRBV12-4 and TRBJ2-1, with TRBD2 identical over 12 bases. CDR3 length equals 15 residues. The junction had 14 bases not matched to a gene; V was cut back by 5 bases and J by 15 bases. The CDR3 sequence: CASSTRLAGVLDAFF. The CDR3 nucleotides read TGTGCCAGCAGTACCAGACTAGCGGGAGTATTAGATGCGTTCTTC.

The V call is TRBV30, the J call TRBJ2-2; no clear D gene. CDR1 GTSNPN and CDR2 SVGIG come from the germline V gene (reference sequence). Trimming left V 0 bases short and J 7 bases short, with 9 bases between. The CDR3 is 13 residues long. The CDR3 loop reads CAWSVLGFGELFF. The CDR3 coding sequence is TGTGCCTGGAGTGTACTTGGGTTCGGGGAGCTGTTTTTT.

The chain joins TRBV18 to TRBJ2-3; D unresolved. There are 13 residues in the CDR3. Germline CDR1 KGHSH, CDR2 LQKENI. Deletions cut 6 bases from V and 6 bases from J, with 13 bases between. For the CDR3, the DNA is TGTGCCAGCTCCCGTACCCTAGGGGATACGCAGTATTTT. Protein product: CASSRTLGDTQYF.

This clonotype has only a few counts. V and J are TRBV7-9 and TRBJ1-2; TRBD1 is a possible D gene (5 bases). Germline V gene lookup returns CDR1 SEHNR and CDR2 FQNEAQ (reference sequence). V lost 7 bases and J 2 bases, leaving 8 bases between the germline ends. The CDR3 covers 12 residues. The DNA for the CDR3 is TGTGCCAGCAAAGGGGCGAACTATGGCTACACCTTC. Translation gives CASKGANYGYTF.

This chain uses TRBV3-1 with TRBJ2-3; TRBD2 aligns across 8 bases. CDR3 length: 17 amino acids. The V gene end was trimmed by 0 bases and the J gene end by 0 bases; junction bases not matched to a gene: 5. Per the germline V gene, CDR1 is LGHDT and CDR2 is YNNKEL (reference sequence). The CDR3 region is CASSQDPQRESTDTQYF. The CDR3, as DNA: TGTGCCAGCAGCCAAGATCCCCAGCGGGAGAGCACAGATACGCAGTATTTT.

The J gene is TRBJ2-3, the V gene TRBV5-4; no clear D gene. Between the trimmed V and J ends, which lost 0 bases and 2 bases, there was a span of 7 bases. The CDR3 runs 14 residues. Germline V CDR1 and CDR2: SGHNT, YYREEE (reference sequence). The CDR3 region is CASSLDPITDTQYF. For the CDR3, the DNA is TGTGCCAGCAGCTTGGATCCGATCACAGATACGCAGTATTTT. Full variable domain (rest looked up from reference TRBV5-4 and TRBJ2-3): ETGVTQSPTHLIKTRGQQVTLRCSSQSGHNTVSWYQQALGQGPQFIFQYYREEENGRGNFPPRFSGLQFPNYSSELNVNALELDDSALYLCASSLDPITDTQYFGPGTRLTVL.

This clonotype has just a few counts. The chain is built from TRBV5-1 and TRBJ2-1, with D unclear. The V gene lost 2 bases and the J gene lost 5 bases, with 8 bases spanning the gap. The CDR3 is made up of 13 amino acids. Germline V gene sequence: CDR1 SGHRS, CDR2 YFSETQ. CDR3 bases: TGCGCCAGCAGCTTCTATCCGGACAATGAGCAGTTCTTC. Translating gives CASSFYPDNEQFF.

This rearrangement joins TRBV7-2 to TRBJ2-7, with TRBD2 matching over 9 bases. This CDR3 contains 16 residues. Trimming cost V 5 bases and J 2 bases; bases outside gene matches: 10. CDR1 and CDR2 (germline): SGHTA, FQGNSA. CDR3 loop: CASSRRASGTPYEQYF. In nucleotides, the CDR3 is TGTGCCAGCAGCCGTCGAGCTAGCGGGACGCCCTACGAGCAGTACTTC.

This clonotype was picked up many times. V is TRBV29-1 and J is TRBJ2-1, with D unresolved. The CDR3 consists of 11 residues. With 4 bases removed from V and 8 bases from J, the gap between germline ends came to 9 bases. The germline CDR1 and CDR2 sequences are SQVTM and ANQGSEA. The CDR3 is CSVGRGYEQFF. The CDR3 region has the DNA TGCAGCGTTGGTCGTGGATATGAGCAGTTCTTC.

This clonotype showed up many times. The chain uses TRBV7-9 and TRBJ2-1, with a tentative D call TRBD1 (5 bases). Germline assignment: CDR1 SEHNR and CDR2 FQNEAQ (reference sequence). The V end was cut by 5 bases, the J end by 4 bases, with 9 bases between. The CDR3 sequence is 13 residues long. CDR3 bases: TGTGCCAGCAGCCCCAGGGATTACAATGAGCAGTTCTTC. Translation: CASSPRDYNEQFF.

This clonotype was detected ten times or more. V usage is TRBV29-1 and J usage is TRBJ2-1, with 8 bases fitting TRBD2. Trimming removed 3 bases from V and 8 bases from J; junction bases left unmatched: 9. Germline CDR1 SQVTM, CDR2 ANQGSEA. The CDR3 runs to 14 residues. CDR3 in DNA: TGCAGCGTTGAGAGAAGAGCGGGAGTATATGAGCAGTTCTTC. It translates to CSVERRAGVYEQFF.

The chain is built from TRBV15 and TRBJ2-6; tentatively, D is TRBD1 (5 bases). The CDR3 is made up of 16 amino acids. Per germline, CDR1 LNHNV and CDR2 YYDKDF (reference sequence). Trimming left V 5 bases short and J 3 bases short, with 14 bases between. CDR3 in amino acids: CATSYRGSDGANVLTF. In DNA, the CDR3 is TGTGCCACCAGCTATAGGGGAAGCGATGGGGCCAACGTCCTGACTTTC.

This clonotype was seen at least ten times. The genes are TRBV7-9 and TRBJ1-2, with TRBD1 identical over 7 bases. Germline-derived CDR1 and CDR2 are SEHNR and FQNEAQ (reference sequence). The CDR3 is 14 residues long. V lost 5 bases to trimming and J lost 7 bases; unmatched junction nucleotides: 10. The DNA of the CDR3 is TGTGCCAGCAGCGGGGACAGAAGTCTCGCTGGCTACACCTTC. Its protein product is CASSGDRSLAGYTF.

This clonotype turned up a few times. The chain couples TRBV29-1 to TRBJ1-1; the D gene is possibly TRBD1 (5 bases). V lost 4 bases and J lost 3, with 15 bases in between. The CDR3 spans 14 residues. Germline values: CDR1 SQVTM, CDR2 ANQGSEA. The CDR3 sequence: CSVVFLGGYTEAFF. In nucleotides, the CDR3 is TGCAGCGTTGTGTTCCTGGGGGGATACACTGAAGCTTTCTTT.

This clonotype was detected many times. V is TRBV5-1 and J is TRBJ2-2, with TRBD2 matching 7 bases. With V trimmed by 4 bases and J by 6 bases, 3 bases remained unmatched. The CDR3 totals 13 residues. Germline CDR1 reads SGHRS; CDR2 reads YFSETQ. CDR3 sequence (DNA): TGCGCCAGCAGCGGACTAGGTCCCGGGGAGCTGTTTTTT. This translates into CASSGLGPGELFF.